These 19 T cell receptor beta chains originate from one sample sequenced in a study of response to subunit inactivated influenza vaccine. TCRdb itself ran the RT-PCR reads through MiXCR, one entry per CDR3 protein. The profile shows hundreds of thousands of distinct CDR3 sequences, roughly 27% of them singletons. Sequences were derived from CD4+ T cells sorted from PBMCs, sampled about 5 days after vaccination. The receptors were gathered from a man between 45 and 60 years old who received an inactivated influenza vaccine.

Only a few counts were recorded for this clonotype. The CDR3 here is CASSPGGWTDTQYF. The CDR3 DNA reads TGCGCCAGCAGCCCGGGTGGGTGGACAGATACGCAGTATTTT. V gene TRBV5-1 combines with J gene TRBJ2-3; D remains ambiguous. V was cut by 4 bases and J by 3 bases, with 12 bases left in between. The CDR3 has 14 residues. Germline lookup yields CDR1 SGHRS and CDR2 YFSETQ.

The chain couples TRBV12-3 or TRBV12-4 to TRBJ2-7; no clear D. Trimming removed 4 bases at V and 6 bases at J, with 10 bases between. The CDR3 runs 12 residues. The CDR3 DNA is TGTGCCAGCAGTTCAATTTTAGCCGAGCAGTACTTC. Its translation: CASSSILAEQYF.

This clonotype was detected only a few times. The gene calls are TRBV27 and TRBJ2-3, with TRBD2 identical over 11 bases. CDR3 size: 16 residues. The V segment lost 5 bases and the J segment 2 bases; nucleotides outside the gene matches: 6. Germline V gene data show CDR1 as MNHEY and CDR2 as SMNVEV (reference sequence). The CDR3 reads CASSLRGLAVTDTQYF. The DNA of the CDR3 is TGTGCCAGCAGTCTCCGGGGACTAGCGGTCACAGATACGCAGTATTTT.

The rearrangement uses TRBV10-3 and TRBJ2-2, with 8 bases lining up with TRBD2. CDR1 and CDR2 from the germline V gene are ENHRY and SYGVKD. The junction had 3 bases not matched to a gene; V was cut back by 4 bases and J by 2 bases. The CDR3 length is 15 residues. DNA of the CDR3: TGTGCCATCAGTGGGCTAGCGGGTAACACCGGGGAGCTGTTTTTT. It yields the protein CAISGLAGNTGELFF.

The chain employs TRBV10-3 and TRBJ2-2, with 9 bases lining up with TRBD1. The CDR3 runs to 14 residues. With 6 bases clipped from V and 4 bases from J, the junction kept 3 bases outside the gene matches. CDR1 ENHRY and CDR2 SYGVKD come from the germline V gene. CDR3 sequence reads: CAIRDRGGTGELFF. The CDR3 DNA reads TGTGCCATCAGAGACAGGGGGGGCACCGGGGAGCTGTTTTTT.

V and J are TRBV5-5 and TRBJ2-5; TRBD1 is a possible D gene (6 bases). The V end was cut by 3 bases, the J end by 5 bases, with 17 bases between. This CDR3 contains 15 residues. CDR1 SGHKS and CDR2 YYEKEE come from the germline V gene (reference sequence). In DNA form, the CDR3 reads TGTGCCAGCAGCTGGGACAAGGGGATGGAGGAGACCCAGTACTTC. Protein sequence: CASSWDKGMEETQYF.

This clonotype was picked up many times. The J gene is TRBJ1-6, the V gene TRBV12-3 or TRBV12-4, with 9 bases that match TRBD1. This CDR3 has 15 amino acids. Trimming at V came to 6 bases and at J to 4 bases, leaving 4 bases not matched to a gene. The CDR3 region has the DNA TGTGCCAGCAGCGGTGACAGGGGGTATAATTCACCCCTCCACTTT. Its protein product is CASSGDRGYNSPLHF.

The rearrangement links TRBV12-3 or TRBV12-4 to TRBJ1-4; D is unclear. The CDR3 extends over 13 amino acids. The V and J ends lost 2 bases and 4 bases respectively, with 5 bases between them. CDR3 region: CASSLRINEKLFF. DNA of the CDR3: TGTGCCAGCAGTTTAAGGATTAATGAAAAACTGTTTTTT.

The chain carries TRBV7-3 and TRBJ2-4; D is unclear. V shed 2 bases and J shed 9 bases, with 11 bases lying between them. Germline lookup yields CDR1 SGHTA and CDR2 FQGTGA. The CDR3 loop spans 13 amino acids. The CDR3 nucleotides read TGTGCCAGCAGCTTAGGATTGGATGGCATTCAGTACTTC. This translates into CASSLGLDGIQYF.

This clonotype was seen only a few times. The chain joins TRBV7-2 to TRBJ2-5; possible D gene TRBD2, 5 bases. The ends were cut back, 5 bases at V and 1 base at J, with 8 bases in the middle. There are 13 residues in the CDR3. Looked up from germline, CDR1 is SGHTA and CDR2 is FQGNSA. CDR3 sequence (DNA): TGTGCCAGCAGCAGGGCGGGCCAAGAGACCCAGTACTTC. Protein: CASSRAGQETQYF.

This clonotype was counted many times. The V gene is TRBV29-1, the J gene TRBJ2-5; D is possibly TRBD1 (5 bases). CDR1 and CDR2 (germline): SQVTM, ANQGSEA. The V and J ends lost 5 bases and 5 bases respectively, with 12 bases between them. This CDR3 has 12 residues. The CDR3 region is CSVWWGSETQYF. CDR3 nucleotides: TGCAGCGTTTGGTGGGGCTCGGAGACCCAGTACTTC.

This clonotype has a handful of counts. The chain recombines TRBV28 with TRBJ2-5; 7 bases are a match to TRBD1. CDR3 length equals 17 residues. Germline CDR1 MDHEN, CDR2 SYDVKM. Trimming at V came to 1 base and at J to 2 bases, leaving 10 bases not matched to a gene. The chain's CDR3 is CASSLSLRQGAQETQYF. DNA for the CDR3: TGTGCCAGCAGTTTATCCCTACGACAGGGAGCTCAAGAGACCCAGTACTTC.

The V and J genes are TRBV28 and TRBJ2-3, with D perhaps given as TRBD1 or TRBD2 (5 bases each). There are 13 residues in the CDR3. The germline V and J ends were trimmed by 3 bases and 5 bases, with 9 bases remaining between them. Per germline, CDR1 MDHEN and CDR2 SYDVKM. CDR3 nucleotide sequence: TGTGCCAGCAGTTTCGGGGCTGGAGATACGCAGTATTTT. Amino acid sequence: CASSFGAGDTQYF.

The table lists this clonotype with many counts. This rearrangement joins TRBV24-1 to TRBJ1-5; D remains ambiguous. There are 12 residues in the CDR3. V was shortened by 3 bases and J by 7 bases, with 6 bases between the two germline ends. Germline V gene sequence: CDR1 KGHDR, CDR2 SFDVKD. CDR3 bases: TGTGCCACCAGTGATGTTGGGCAGCCCCAGCATTTT. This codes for CATSDVGQPQHF.

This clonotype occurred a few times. CDR3 protein: CASSQGSHEQYF. The CDR3 DNA follows: TGTGCCAGCAGCCAGGGGAGCCACGAGCAGTACTTC. The V and J genes are TRBV6-5 and TRBJ2-7; D perhaps matches TRBD1 (6 bases). V lost 6 bases to trimming and J lost 5 bases, with 11 bases between them. Germline V gives CDR1 MNHEY, CDR2 SVGAGI. The CDR3 length is 12 residues.

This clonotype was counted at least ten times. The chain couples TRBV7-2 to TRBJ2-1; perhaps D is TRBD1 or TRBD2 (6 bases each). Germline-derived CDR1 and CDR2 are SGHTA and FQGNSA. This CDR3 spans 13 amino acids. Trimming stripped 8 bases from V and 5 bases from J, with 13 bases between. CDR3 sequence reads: CASGLQGNNEQFF. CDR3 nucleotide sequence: TGTGCCAGCGGACTACAGGGAAACAATGAGCAGTTCTTC.

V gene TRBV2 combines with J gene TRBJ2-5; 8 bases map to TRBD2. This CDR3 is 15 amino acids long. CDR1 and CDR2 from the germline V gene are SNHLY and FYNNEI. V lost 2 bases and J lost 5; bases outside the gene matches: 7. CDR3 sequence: CASSERNSGAETQYF. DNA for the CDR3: TGTGCCAGCAGTGAACGGAATAGCGGGGCCGAGACCCAGTACTTC.

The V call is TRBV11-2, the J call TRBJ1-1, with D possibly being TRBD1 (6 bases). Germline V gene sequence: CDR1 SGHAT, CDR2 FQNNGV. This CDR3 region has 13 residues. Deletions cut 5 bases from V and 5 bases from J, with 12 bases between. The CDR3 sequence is CASSSQGTTEAFF. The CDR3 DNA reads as TGTGCCAGCAGCAGCCAGGGGACGACTGAAGCTTTCTTT.

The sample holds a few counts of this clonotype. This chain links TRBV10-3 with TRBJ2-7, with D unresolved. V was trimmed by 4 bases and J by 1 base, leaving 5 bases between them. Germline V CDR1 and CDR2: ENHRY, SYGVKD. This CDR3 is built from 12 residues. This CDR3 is CAISVASYEQYF. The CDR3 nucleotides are TGTGCCATCAGTGTGGCTTCCTACGAGCAGTACTTC.